Listed below are T cell receptor beta chains from one sample, sequenced in a study of early T cells in non-severe SARS-CoV-2 infection. TCRdb fed the 5' RACE reads into MiXCR, producing one record per CDR3 protein. The table includes about 70,000 distinct CDR3 sequences, roughly 14% detected once. The material sequenced was whole blood, taken at baseline. The receptors originated from an adult who was a healthcare worker with PCR-confirmed SARS-CoV-2 infection or an uninfected control (not recorded which). Both conserved end residues are part of each CDR3. A D gene is named only where the DNA matches it firmly. Not every row has a clone size; where given, it reads once, few, many or a size class.

D gene,clone size,V gene,J gene,CDR3 DNA,CDR3 protein
NA,NA,TRBV6-5,TRBJ1-5,TGTGCCAGCAGTGTTTGGGGGGGTGGCAATCAGCCCCAGCATTTT,CASSVWGGGNQPQHF
NA,NA,TRBV5-1,TRBJ2-7,TGCGCCAGCAGCTTAAATGCCCGGGCGGACGAGCAGTACTTC,CASSLNARADEQYF
TRBD2,few,TRBV20-1,TRBJ2-5,TGCAGTGCCTCGGGCGGGAGGCTAAAGACCCAGTACTTC,CSASGGRLKTQYF
NA,NA,TRBV27,TRBJ1-5,TGTGCCAGCAGTTTCCTCGTCGAGATTTATAGCAATCAGCCCCAGCATTTT,CASSFLVEIYSNQPQHF
NA,few,TRBV9,TRBJ2-7,TGTGCCAGCAGCGTAGGAGGGGGGTCCCGGGTCCCACCTCGGCAGTACTTC,CASSVGGGSRVPPRQYF
TRBD1,NA,TRBV15,TRBJ2-2,TGTGCCACCACGGAAGGGGGCAACACCGGGGAGCTGTTTTTT,CATTEGGNTGELFF
NA,few,TRBV4-1,TRBJ2-2,TGCGCCAGCAGCCAAGAACCCGTCACCGGGGAGCTGTTTTTT,CASSQEPVTGELFF
NA,few,TRBV6-4,TRBJ2-7,TGTGCCAGCACCCCGGCAGGGGAAACCTACGAGCAGTACTTC,CASTPAGETYEQYF
TRBD1,few,TRBV7-9,TRBJ2-3,TGTGCCACCCAGGGGGTTTGGGGAACAGATACGCAGTATTTT,CATQGVWGTDTQYF
NA,many,TRBV7-2,TRBJ2-1,TGTGCCAGCAGCTTAGGCGAGTTCTTC,CASSLGEFF
NA,few,TRBV4-2,TRBJ1-6,TGTGCCAGCAGCCAAGACCCTCGGACGGGGAATAATTCACCCCTCCACTTT,CASSQDPRTGNNSPLHF
TRBD2,many,TRBV28,TRBJ2-7,TGTGCCAGCAGTTTAGGTATGGCAGGGGGCAGTAAGGCTAGCGGGAGGTACGAGCAGTACTTC,CASSLGMAGGSKASGRYEQYF
NA,NA,TRBV15,TRBJ1-2,TGTGCCACCAGCACAGGTCGAAACTATGGCTACACCTTC,CATSTGRNYGYTF
NA,few,TRBV24-1,TRBJ1-1,TGTGCCACCAGTAGCCCGAGGGGACTTGAAGCTTTCTTT,CATSSPRGLEAFF
NA,NA,TRBV10-3,TRBJ1-5,TGTGCCATCAGTGAGTCGGGGGAGACAGGTCAGCCCCAGCATTTT,CAISESGETGQPQHF
TRBD1,many,TRBV7-9,TRBJ1-1,TGTGCCAGCAGCCCCGGAACAGGGGGCATGAGGAACACTGAAGCTTTCTTT,CASSPGTGGMRNTEAFF
NA,many,TRBV2,TRBJ1-4,TGTGCCAGCAGGGTGGGGTATCGTAATGAAAAACTGTTTTTT,CASRVGYRNEKLFF
TRBD1,NA,TRBV9,TRBJ1-3,TGTGCCAGCAGCGCGGGACAGGGAGGAAACACCATATATTTT,CASSAGQGGNTIYF
NA,few,TRBV7-3,TRBJ1-3,TGTGCCAGCAGCTCCTACTCTGGAAACACCATATATTTT,CASSSYSGNTIYF
TRBD1,many,TRBV7-9,TRBJ1-6,TGTGCCAGCAGCCTAGGACAGGGGTTTTATAATTCACCCCTCCACTTT,CASSLGQGFYNSPLHF
NA,many,TRBV2,TRBJ2-5,TGTGCCAGCAGTGAAGGTACGGGAGAAGAGACCCAGTACTTC,CASSEGTGEETQYF
NA,NA,TRBV29-1,TRBJ1-3,TGCAGCTTCAGCTCTGGAAACACCATATATTTT,CSFSSGNTIYF
NA,few,TRBV28,TRBJ1-3,TGTGCCAGCAGTTTGAGGGAGATATCAGGAAACACCATATATTTT,CASSLREISGNTIYF
TRBD1,many,TRBV20-1,TRBJ2-3,TGCAGTGCTAGGAGACAGGGGGCGGCCCCCCCAGATACGCAGTATTTT,CSARRQGAAPPDTQYF
TRBD2,NA,TRBV27,TRBJ2-1,TGTGCCAGCAGGCGGACTAGCGGGAGTCCGGAGGAGCAGTTCTTC,CASRRTSGSPEEQFF
TRBD1,NA,TRBV29-1,TRBJ2-2,TGCAGCGTTCTACCCATACAAGGACAGGGGTCCGGGGAGCTGTTTTTT,CSVLPIQGQGSGELFF
NA,few,TRBV11-2,TRBJ2-7,TGTGCCAGCAGGGGTAGGAGCGAGCAAACCTACGAGCAGTACTTC,CASRGRSEQTYEQYF
TRBD2,few,TRBV2,TRBJ2-3,TGTGCCAGCAGTGACGCTAGCGGGAGCACAGATACGCAGTATTTT,CASSDASGSTDTQYF
TRBD1,NA,TRBV27,TRBJ1-2,TGTGCCAGCAGTTGGACAGGGACCGAAGGCTACACCTTC,CASSWTGTEGYTF
NA,few,TRBV20-1,TRBJ2-3,TGCAGTGCTAGCCGGATAGATACGCAGTATTTT,CSASRIDTQYF
NA,NA,TRBV5-5,TRBJ2-3,TGTGCCAGCAGCTTTGGACAGTTGAGCACAGATACGCAGTATTTT,CASSFGQLSTDTQYF
NA,many,TRBV6-1,TRBJ1-2,TGTGCCAGCACCACAGCGGGCACTGTTCGTTATGGCTACACCTTC,CASTTAGTVRYGYTF
TRBD2,NA,TRBV20-1,TRBJ2-7,TGCAGTGCTCTCACCGGGACTAGGTTTAACGAGCAGTACTTC,CSALTGTRFNEQYF
NA,NA,TRBV20-1,TRBJ2-5,TGCAGTGCCCCGATGGAGACCCAGTACTTC,CSAPMETQYF
NA,NA,TRBV5-4,TRBJ2-2,TGTGCCAGCAGCTTGGGTCTCACCGGGGAGCTGTTTTTT,CASSLGLTGELFF
NA,NA,TRBV6-5,TRBJ2-4,TGTGCCAGCAAAACCCCGGGAGCCAAAAACATTCAGTACTTC,CASKTPGAKNIQYF
NA,many,TRBV29-1,TRBJ2-6,TGCAGCGCCCGAACCGGACCTGGGGCCAACGTCCTGACTTTC,CSARTGPGANVLTF
TRBD2,many,TRBV7-6,TRBJ2-2,TGTGCCAGCAGCTCGAGCGGGAGGCTCACCGGGGAGCTGTTTTTT,CASSSSGRLTGELFF
TRBD1,NA,TRBV15,TRBJ1-4,TGTGCCACCAGCTTCACAGGGGCCGGGGGAGAAAAACTGTTTTTT,CATSFTGAGGEKLFF
TRBD1,NA,TRBV5-4,TRBJ2-7,TGTGCCAGCAGAGACAGGGGGAGCTACGAGCAGTACTTC,CASRDRGSYEQYF
NA,many,TRBV29-1,TRBJ2-1,TGCAGCGTTGGTTCGGCCCCCAATGAGCAGTTCTTC,CSVGSAPNEQFF
NA,few,TRBV7-9,TRBJ2-7,TGTGCCAGCAGCTTTCGGCCCTACGAGCAGTACTTC,CASSFRPYEQYF
NA,few,TRBV29-1,TRBJ2-1,TGCAGCGCCCCCGACAGTTACTCCTACAATGAGCAGTTCTTC,CSAPDSYSYNEQFF
NA,NA,TRBV2,TRBJ2-7,TGTGCCAGCACTCCGACTCATACCTACGAGCAGTACTTC,CASTPTHTYEQYF
TRBD1,NA,TRBV29-1,TRBJ2-3,TGCAGCGTCTACAGGGGGCAGAGCACAGATACGCAGTATTTT,CSVYRGQSTDTQYF
NA,few,TRBV20-1,TRBJ1-4,TGCAGTGCTCTACAGGGCCGTAATGAAAAACTGTTTTTT,CSALQGRNEKLFF
TRBD2,few,TRBV24-1,TRBJ2-2,TGTGCCACCAGCCACCCGTCCGGGACTAGCGGGAGGAGCGGCACCGGGGAGCTGTTTTTT,CATSHPSGTSGRSGTGELFF
TRBD2,many,TRBV7-9,TRBJ2-3,TGTGCCAGCAGCTTTTATTTGACCCCGGGGACTAGCGTCCGCACAGATACGCAGTATTTT,CASSFYLTPGTSVRTDTQYF
TRBD2,NA,TRBV4-1,TRBJ2-2,TGCGCCAGCAGCCAAGATCTGGGACTAGCGGTGACCGGGGAGCTGTTTTTT,CASSQDLGLAVTGELFF
NA,few,TRBV7-9,TRBJ1-6,TGTGCCAGCAGCCTTAGTGGCTCACCCCTCCACTTT,CASSLSGSPLHF
TRBD2,few,TRBV20-1,TRBJ2-3,TGCAGTGCTAGAGGTGCAGCGGGAGTGTGGGATACGCAGTATTTT,CSARGAAGVWDTQYF
NA,few,TRBV5-1,TRBJ1-3,TGCGCCAGCAGCGAAGGCCTCTCTGGAAACACCATATATTTT,CASSEGLSGNTIYF
NA,many,TRBV30,TRBJ2-3,TGTGCCTGGATACCGGGATCGGGAGATACGCAGTATTTT,CAWIPGSGDTQYF
TRBD1,few,TRBV19,TRBJ2-1,TGTGCCAGTAGTATAGGACAGGGTAATGAGCAGTTCTTC,CASSIGQGNEQFF
NA,NA,TRBV11-2,TRBJ2-7,TGTGCCAGCAGCTCCCCCCTCGAGCAGTACTTC,CASSSPLEQYF
TRBD2,few,TRBV7-9,TRBJ2-7,TGTGCCAGCAGCTTAGCGGGAGGGCGGGAGCAGTACTTC,CASSLAGGREQYF
NA,NA,TRBV18,TRBJ2-7,TGTGCCAGCTCCCCCGAGCTAGCAACCTACGAGCAGTACTTC,CASSPELATYEQYF
TRBD1,many,TRBV6-1,TRBJ1-1,TGTGCCAGCAGTGGATGGACAGGTGAAGCTTTCTTT,CASSGWTGEAFF
NA,few,TRBV6-6,TRBJ2-4,TGTGCCAGCAGTTCAATGGACGGAGCCAAAAACATTCAGTACTTC,CASSSMDGAKNIQYF